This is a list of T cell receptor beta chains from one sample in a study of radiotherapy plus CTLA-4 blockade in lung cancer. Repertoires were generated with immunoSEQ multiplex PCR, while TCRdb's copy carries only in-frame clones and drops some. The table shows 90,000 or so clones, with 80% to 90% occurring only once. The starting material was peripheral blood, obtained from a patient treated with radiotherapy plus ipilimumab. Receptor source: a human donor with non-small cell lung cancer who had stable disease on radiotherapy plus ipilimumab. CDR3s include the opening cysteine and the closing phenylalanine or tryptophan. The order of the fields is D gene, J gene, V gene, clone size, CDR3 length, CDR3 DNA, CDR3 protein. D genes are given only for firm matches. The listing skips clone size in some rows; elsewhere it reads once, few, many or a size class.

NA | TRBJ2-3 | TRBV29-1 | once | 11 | TGCAGCGAGGGGGACACAGATACGCAGTATTTT | CSEGDTDTQYF
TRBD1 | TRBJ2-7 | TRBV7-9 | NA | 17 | TGTGCCAGCAGCTCAATTCCCCGGGACAGGGGCTTCTACGAGCAGTACTTC | CASSSIPRDRGFYEQYF
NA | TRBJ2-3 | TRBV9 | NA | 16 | TGTGCCAGCAGCGTAGAAGCAGGGGGGTACACAGATACGCAGTATTTT | CASSVEAGGYTDTQYF
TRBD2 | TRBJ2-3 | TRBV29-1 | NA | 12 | TGCAGCGTTTCGGGGGGGTCAGATACGCAGTATTTT | CSVSGGSDTQYF
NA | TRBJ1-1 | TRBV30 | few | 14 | TGTGCCTGGAGCCGGCAGGGGAGGTTCACTGAAGCTTTCTTT | CAWSRQGRFTEAFF
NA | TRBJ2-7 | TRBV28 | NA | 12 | TGTGCCAGCAGACAGGCGACCTACGAGCAGTACTTC | CASRQATYEQYF
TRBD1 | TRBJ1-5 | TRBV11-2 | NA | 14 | TGTGCCAGCAGCGCAGACAGGGGGGATCAGCCCCAGCATTTT | CASSADRGDQPQHF
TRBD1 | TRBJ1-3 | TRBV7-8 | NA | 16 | TGTGCCAGCAGCCCGCAAACAGGGGTCTCTGGAAACACCATATATTTT | CASSPQTGVSGNTIYF
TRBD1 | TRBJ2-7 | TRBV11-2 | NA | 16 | TGTGCCAGCAGCTTAGGAAGAGGGGGCGAATCTTACGAGCAGTACTTC | CASSLGRGGESYEQYF
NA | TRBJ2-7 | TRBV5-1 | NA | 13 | TGCGCCAGCAGCTTGGAAGCTGGTCACGAGCAGTACTTC | CASSLEAGHEQYF
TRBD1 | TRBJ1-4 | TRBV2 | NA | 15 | TGTGCCAGCAGCGACGCCGGGACAGGGTGGGAAAAACTGTTTTTT | CASSDAGTGWEKLFF
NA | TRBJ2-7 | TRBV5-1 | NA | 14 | TGCGCCAGCAGCCCCCGGGGGTTTGTGGACGAGCAGTACTTC | CASSPRGFVDEQYF
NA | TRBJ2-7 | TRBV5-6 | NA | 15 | TGTGCCAGCAGCTTCGGACTACGACAGGTCGAGGAGCAGTACTTC | CASSFGLRQVEEQYF
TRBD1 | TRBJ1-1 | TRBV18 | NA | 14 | TGTGCCAGCTCCGCGTCGACAGGGGAGACTGAAGCTTTCTTT | CASSASTGETEAFF
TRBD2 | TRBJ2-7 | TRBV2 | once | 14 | TGTGCCAGCAGTGTAGGACTAGGTTCCTACGAGCAGTACTTC | CASSVGLGSYEQYF
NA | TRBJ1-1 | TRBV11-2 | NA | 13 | TGTGCCAGCAGCTTAGGCCTGAACACTGAAGCTTTCTTT | CASSLGLNTEAFF
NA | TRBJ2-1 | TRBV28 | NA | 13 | TGTGCCAGCAGTATTTTTTCTTTGGGAGAGCAGTTCTTC | CASSIFSLGEQFF
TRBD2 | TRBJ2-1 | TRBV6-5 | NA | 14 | TGTGCCAGCAGTGACGGACTAGTCTACAATGAGCAGTTCTTC | CASSDGLVYNEQFF
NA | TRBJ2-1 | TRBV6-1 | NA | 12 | TGTGCCAGCAGCAGACTAGGAAATGAGCAGTTCTTC | CASSRLGNEQFF
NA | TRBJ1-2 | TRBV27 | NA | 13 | TGTGCCAGCGGCAGAGACAGAGACTATGGCTACACCTTC | CASGRDRDYGYTF
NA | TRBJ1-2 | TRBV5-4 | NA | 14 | TGTGCCAGCACCCCGGGGGGTAGGAACTATGGCTACACCTTC | CASTPGGRNYGYTF
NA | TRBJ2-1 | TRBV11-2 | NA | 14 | TGTGCCAGCAGCCTGGGCGGCTCCTACAATGAGCAGTTCTTC | CASSLGGSYNEQFF
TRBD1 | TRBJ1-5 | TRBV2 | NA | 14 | TGTGCCAGCAGCGGGGACAGGGGTAACCAGCCCCAGCATTTT | CASSGDRGNQPQHF
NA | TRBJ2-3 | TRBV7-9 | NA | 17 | TGTGCCAGCAGCTTAGTCCCCGCGAGGGGGGGCCAAGATACGCAGTATTTT | CASSLVPARGGQDTQYF
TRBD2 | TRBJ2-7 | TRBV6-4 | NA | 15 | TGTGCCAGCAGTGCACTAGCGGGAGGGCCGGGGGAGCAGTACTTC | CASSALAGGPGEQYF
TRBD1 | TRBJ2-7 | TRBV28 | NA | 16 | TGTGCCAGCATCACATCCCTGGGACAGGGGCCCTACGAGCAGTACTTC | CASITSLGQGPYEQYF
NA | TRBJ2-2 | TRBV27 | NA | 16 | TGTGCCAGCAGTGAAGCGGGACACCAGAACACCGGGGAGCTGTTTTTT | CASSEAGHQNTGELFF
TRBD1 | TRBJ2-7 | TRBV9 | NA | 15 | TGTGCCAGCAGCGTAGTGACAGGGGGTTTGGACGAGCAGTACTTC | CASSVVTGGLDEQYF
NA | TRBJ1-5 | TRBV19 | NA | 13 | TGTGCCAGTAGTACTCGGGGGCGACAGCCCCAGCATTTT | CASSTRGRQPQHF
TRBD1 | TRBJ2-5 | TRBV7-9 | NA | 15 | TGTGCCAGCAGCTTAGCGCAGGGGGCCCACGAGACCCAGTACTTC | CASSLAQGAHETQYF
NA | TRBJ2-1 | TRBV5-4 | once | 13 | TGTGCCAGCAGCCCAGATTCCTACAATGAGCAGTTCTTC | CASSPDSYNEQFF
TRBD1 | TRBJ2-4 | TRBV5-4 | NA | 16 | TGTGCCAGCAGCTTGGGCGGTGGACAGGGGGCGAACATTCAGTACTTC | CASSLGGGQGANIQYF
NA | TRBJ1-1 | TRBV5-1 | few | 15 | TGCGCCAGCAGCTTGGATGGCAGACCGAACACTGAAGCTTTCTTT | CASSLDGRPNTEAFF
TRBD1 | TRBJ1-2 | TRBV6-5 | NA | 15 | TGTGCCAGCAGGGAGGACAGGGGACCGAACTATGGCTACACCTTC | CASREDRGPNYGYTF
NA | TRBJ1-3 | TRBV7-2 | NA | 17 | TGTGCCAGCAGTGCGGGAAATAGAGGGATAACTGGAAACACCATATATTTT | CASSAGNRGITGNTIYF
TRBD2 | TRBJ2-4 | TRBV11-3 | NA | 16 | TGTGCCAGCAGCGAGGGACTAGCGGAAGCCAAAAACATTCAGTACTTC | CASSEGLAEAKNIQYF
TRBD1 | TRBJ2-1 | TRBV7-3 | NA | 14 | TGTGCCAGCAGCTTGGGACAGGTCTACAATGAGCAGTTCTTC | CASSLGQVYNEQFF
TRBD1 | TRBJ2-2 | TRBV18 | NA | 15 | TGTGCCAGCTCAGAGGACAGGTCGAACACCGGGGAGCTGTTTTTT | CASSEDRSNTGELFF
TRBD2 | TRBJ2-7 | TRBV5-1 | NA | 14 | TGCGCCAGCAAGAGGGGACTAGCCCAGGGCGAGCAGTACTTC | CASKRGLAQGEQYF
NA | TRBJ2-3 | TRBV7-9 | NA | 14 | TGTGCCAGCAGCTCCCAGGGCAGCACAGATACGCAGTATTTT | CASSSQGSTDTQYF
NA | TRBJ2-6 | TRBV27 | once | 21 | TGTGCCAGCAGTTCGACACTCGGCAGAAAAAATGTTCCAGGCGGGGCCAACGTCCTGACTTTC | CASSSTLGRKNVPGGANVLTF
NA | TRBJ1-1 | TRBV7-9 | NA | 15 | TGTGCCAGCAGCCGATGGTCAGAGCAGAACACTGAAGCTTTCTTT | CASSRWSEQNTEAFF
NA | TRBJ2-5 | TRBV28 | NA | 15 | TGTGCCAGCAGTTTCCCGGGACGGGCGGAAGAGACCCAGTACTTC | CASSFPGRAEETQYF
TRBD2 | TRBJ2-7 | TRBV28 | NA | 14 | TGTGCCAGCACAGAACTAGCGGGAGGGTACGAGCAGTACTTC | CASTELAGGYEQYF
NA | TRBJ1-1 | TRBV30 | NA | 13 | TGTGCCTGGAGTGGGGCAAGCAACACTGAAGCTTTCTTT | CAWSGASNTEAFF
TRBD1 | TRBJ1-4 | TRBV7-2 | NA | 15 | TGTGCCAGCAGCCCCGGACAGGGTTATAATGAAAAACTGTTTTTT | CASSPGQGYNEKLFF
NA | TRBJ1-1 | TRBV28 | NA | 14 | TGTGCCACCAAGAGGATGGAAATGGGGACTGAAGCTTTCTTT | CATKRMEMGTEAFF
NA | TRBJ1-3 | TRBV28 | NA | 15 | TGTGCCACCAGCAGGATGGGGGCAGCTGGAAACACCATATATTTT | CATSRMGAAGNTIYF
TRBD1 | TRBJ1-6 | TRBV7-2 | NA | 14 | TGTGCCAGCAGCTCCAGGACAGGGGCCACACCCCTCCACTTT | CASSSRTGATPLHF
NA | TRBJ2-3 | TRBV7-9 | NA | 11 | TGTGCCAGCAGCTGGGGGGATACGCAGTATTTT | CASSWGDTQYF
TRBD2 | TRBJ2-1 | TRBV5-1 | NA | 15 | TGCGCCAGCAGCTCCACTAGCGGGAGGGACAATGAGCAGTTCTTC | CASSSTSGRDNEQFF
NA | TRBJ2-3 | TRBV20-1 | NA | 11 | TGCAGTGCTGCCAGGGAGGATACGCAGTATTTT | CSAAREDTQYF
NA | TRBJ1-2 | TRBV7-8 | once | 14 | TGTGCCAGCAGCCCCGGGGATCGTGACTATGGCTACACCTTC | CASSPGDRDYGYTF
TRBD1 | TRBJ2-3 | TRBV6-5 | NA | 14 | TGTGCCAGCAGAGGACAGGTTAACACAGATACGCAGTATTTT | CASRGQVNTDTQYF